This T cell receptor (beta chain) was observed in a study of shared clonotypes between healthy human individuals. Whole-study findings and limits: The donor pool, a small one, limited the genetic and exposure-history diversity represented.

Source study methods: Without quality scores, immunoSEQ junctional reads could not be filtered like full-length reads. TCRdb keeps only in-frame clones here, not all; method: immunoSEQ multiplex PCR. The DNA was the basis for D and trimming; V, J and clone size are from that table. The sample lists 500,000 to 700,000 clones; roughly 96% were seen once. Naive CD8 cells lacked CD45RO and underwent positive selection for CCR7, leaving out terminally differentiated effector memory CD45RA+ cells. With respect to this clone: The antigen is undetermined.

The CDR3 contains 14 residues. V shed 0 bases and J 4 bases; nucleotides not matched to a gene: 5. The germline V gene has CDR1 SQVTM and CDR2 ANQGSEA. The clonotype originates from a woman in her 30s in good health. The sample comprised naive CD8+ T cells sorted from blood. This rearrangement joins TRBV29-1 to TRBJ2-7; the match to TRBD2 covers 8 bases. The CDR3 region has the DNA TGCAGCGTTGAAGATCTCACTAGCGGATACGAGCAGTACTTC. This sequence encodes CSVEDLTSGYEQYF.